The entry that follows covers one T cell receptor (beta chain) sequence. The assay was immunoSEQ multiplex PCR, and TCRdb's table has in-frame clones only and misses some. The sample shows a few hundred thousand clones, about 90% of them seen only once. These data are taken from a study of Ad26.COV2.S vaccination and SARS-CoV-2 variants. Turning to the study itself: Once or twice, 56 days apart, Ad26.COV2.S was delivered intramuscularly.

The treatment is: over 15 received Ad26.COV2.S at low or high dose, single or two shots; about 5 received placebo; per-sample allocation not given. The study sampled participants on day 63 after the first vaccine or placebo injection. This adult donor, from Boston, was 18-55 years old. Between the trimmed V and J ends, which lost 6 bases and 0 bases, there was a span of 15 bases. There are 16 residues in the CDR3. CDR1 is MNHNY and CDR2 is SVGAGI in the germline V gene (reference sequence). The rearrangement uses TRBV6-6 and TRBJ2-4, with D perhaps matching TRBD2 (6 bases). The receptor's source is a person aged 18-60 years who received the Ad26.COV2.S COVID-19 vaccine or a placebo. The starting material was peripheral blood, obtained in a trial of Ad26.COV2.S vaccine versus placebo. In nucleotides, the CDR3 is TGTGCCAGCAGAGCTGGGACTGATCTAGCCAAAAACATTCAGTACTTC. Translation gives CASRAGTDLAKNIQYF.